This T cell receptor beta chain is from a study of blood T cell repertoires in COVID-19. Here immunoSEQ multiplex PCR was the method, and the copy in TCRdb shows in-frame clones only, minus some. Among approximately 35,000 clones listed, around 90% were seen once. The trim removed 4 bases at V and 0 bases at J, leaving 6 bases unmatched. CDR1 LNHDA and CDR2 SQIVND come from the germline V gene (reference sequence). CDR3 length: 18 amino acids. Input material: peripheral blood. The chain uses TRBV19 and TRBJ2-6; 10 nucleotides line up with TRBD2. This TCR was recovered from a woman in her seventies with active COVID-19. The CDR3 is CASSTSTSGYSGANVLTF. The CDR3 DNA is TGTGCCAGTAGTACTTCGACTAGCGGGTACTCTGGGGCCAACGTCCTGACTTTC.